One sample yielded the 25 T cell receptor beta chains listed below, sequenced in a study of T cells after posttransplantation cyclophosphamide. Assay: immunoSEQ multiplex PCR; the TCRdb copy retains only in-frame clones and omits some. This sample has 35,000 to 40,000 clones; approximately 78% occur once, and the top ten carry 8.1%. Cyclophosphamide on days +3 and +4 followed busulfan-fludarabine conditioning and a marrow graft. Material: CD4+ T cells sorted from blood, obtained 1903 days after a stem cell transplant with posttransplant cyclophosphamide. All receptors derive from a female patient aged 35-55 years who received an allogeneic stem cell transplant from a related donor, was CMV-positive, and had no GVHD. Some of these T cells may belong to the graft donor.

The table lists this clone with a few counts. The chain uses TRBV4-1 and TRBJ1-6, with a weak D call TRBD1 (6 bases). The CDR3 spans 17 residues. V lost 0 bases and J 7 bases, leaving 16 bases between the germline ends. Germline CDR1 MGHRA, CDR2 YSYEKL. CDR3 loop: CASSQDRGQGRNSPLHF. In DNA form, the CDR3 reads TGCGCCAGCAGCCAAGATCGGGGCCAGGGGAGAAATTCACCCCTCCACTTT.

V usage is TRBV5-1 and J usage is TRBJ2-7, with 10 bases aligning to TRBD2. The junction had 7 bases not matched to a gene; V was cut back by 4 bases and J by 0 bases. The CDR3 sequence is 16 residues long. Germline V CDR1 and CDR2: SGHRS, YFSETQ. The CDR3, as DNA: TGCGCCAGCAGCCAGACTAGCGGGCCGAGCTCCTACGAGCAGTACTTC. The encoded protein is CASSQTSGPSSYEQYF.

The rearrangement uses TRBV11-2 and TRBJ1-6, with 8 positions matching TRBD1. This CDR3 contains 16 residues. The germline CDR1 and CDR2 sequences are SGHAT and FQNNGV. Germline trimming cut 5 bases from V and 9 bases from J; bases unmatched to any gene: 12. CDR3 DNA: TGTGCCAGCAGCCGCCGATGGCAGGGGGCTTTTTCACCCCTCCACTTT. Its translation: CASSRRWQGAFSPLHF.

The CDR3 nucleotides are TGTGCCAGCAGCCCCTTCTACCTGGACAGGGCAGAGCAGTACTTC. It specifies CASSPFYLDRAEQYF. The chain links TRBV11-1 to TRBJ2-7; the match to TRBD1 covers 8 bases. Germline V lookup: CDR1 SGHAT, CDR2 FQDESV (reference sequence). The V and J ends lost 5 bases and 7 bases, in that order; junction bases with no gene match: 13. This CDR3 spans 15 amino acids.

The V call is TRBV19, the J call TRBJ2-6, with TRBD2 as a possible D gene (6 bases). Between the trimmed V and J ends, which lost 2 bases and 2 bases, there was a span of 19 bases. Germline loops: CDR1 LNHDA, CDR2 SQIVND (reference sequence). The CDR3 extends over 19 amino acids. The CDR3, as DNA: TGTGCCAGTAGTATAAATCTGGCGGGACCCGTCGCTGGGGCCAACGTCCTGACTTTC. Protein product: CASSINLAGPVAGANVLTF.

V and J are TRBV10-3 and TRBJ1-1; possible D gene TRBD1, 6 bases. The germline V and J ends were trimmed by 0 bases and 11 bases, with 13 bases remaining between them. This CDR3 spans 13 amino acids. The germline gives CDR1 ENHRY, CDR2 SYGVKD. The CDR3 region has the DNA TGTGCCATCAGTGAGTCACCCACAGGGATGGCTTTCTTT. Translating it yields CAISESPTGMAFF.

A single count supports this clone. This chain connects TRBV12-1 to TRBJ2-3; TRBD2 reflects the table's D call only, with no check against the DNA. TRBV12-1 is a documented pseudogene. The CDR3 length is 14 residues. This chain's CDR3 is CASSPRTSGDTQYF. Written as DNA, the CDR3 is TGTGCCAGCAGCCCTCGGACTAGCGGGGATACGCAGTATTTT.

This chain joins TRBV2 and TRBJ1-5; 9 nucleotides match TRBD1. CDR3 length: 14 amino acids. V gave up 6 bases and J gave up 6 bases; unmatched junction bases: 6. Germline CDR1 and CDR2: SNHLY and FYNNEI. The CDR3 sequence: CASRGTGLTQPQHF. CDR3 nucleotides: TGTGCCAGCAGAGGGACAGGGTTAACTCAGCCCCAGCATTTT.

The chain recombines TRBV19 with TRBJ2-5; D gene uncertain. Germline-derived CDR1 and CDR2 are LNHDA and SQIVND (reference sequence). The CDR3 runs to 13 residues. With 3 bases removed from V and 1 base from J, the gap between germline ends came to 6 bases. CDR3 residues: CASSIRVQETQYF. The CDR3 DNA is TGTGCCAGTAGTATTAGAGTCCAAGAGACCCAGTACTTC.

The genes are TRBV19 and TRBJ2-7; D is possibly TRBD1 (5 bases). Germline lookup yields CDR1 LNHDA and CDR2 SQIVND (reference sequence). Trimming removed 5 bases from V and 4 bases from J, with 9 bases in between. The CDR3 sequence is 12 residues long. Here the CDR3 DNA reads TGTGCCAGTAGTCTCCAGGGATACGAGCAGTACTTC. Its translation: CASSLQGYEQYF. Supplemented by reference TRBV19 and TRBJ2-7, the full variable domain reads DGGITQSPKYLFRKEGQNVTLSCEQNLNHDAMYWYRQDPGQGLRLIYYSQIVNDFQKGDIAEGYSVSREKKESFPLTVTSAQKNPTAFYLCASSLQGYEQYFGPGTRLTVT.

This rearrangement joins TRBV9 to TRBJ1-3, with D hard to call. V lost 0 bases and J 0 bases, leaving 7 bases between the germline ends. The CDR3 has 15 amino acids. Per the germline V gene, CDR1 is SGDLS and CDR2 is YYNGEE. The CDR3 here is CASSVGLNSGNTIYF. The CDR3 DNA follows: TGTGCCAGCAGCGTAGGCCTAAACTCTGGAAACACCATATATTTT.

This clone was observed once. The V gene is TRBV9, the J gene TRBJ2-7; perhaps TRBD1 as D (6 bases). With 4 bases removed from V and 2 bases from J, the gap between germline ends came to 13 bases. The germline V gene encodes CDR1 SGDLS and CDR2 YYNGEE. There are 14 residues in the CDR3. The CDR3 DNA follows: TGTGCCAGCAGCCCTAGTGGGACAACCTACGAGCAGTACTTC. Translation: CASSPSGTTYEQYF.

The J gene is TRBJ2-1, the V gene TRBV18; D is perhaps TRBD2 (5 bases). CDR1 is KGHSH, CDR2 LQKENI, per germline. The CDR3 has 16 amino acids. V was cut by 6 bases and J by 0 bases, with 15 bases left in between. The CDR3 protein is CASSRGLDRSYNEQFF. As DNA, the CDR3 is TGTGCCAGCTCCCGAGGACTTGACCGCTCCTACAATGAGCAGTTCTTC.

V usage is TRBV6-5 and J usage is TRBJ2-5, with TRBD1 matching over 7 bases. Germline lookup yields CDR1 MNHEY and CDR2 SVGAGI. CDR3 length: 14 amino acids. Unmatched junction bases numbered 3, after V lost 2 bases and J lost 3 bases. CDR3 in DNA: TGTGCCAGCAGTTACGGCACAGGGGAAGAGACCCAGTACTTC. Translating gives CASSYGTGEETQYF.

The rearrangement uses TRBV7-2 and TRBJ1-2, with TRBD1 identical over 7 bases. From germline, CDR1 is SGHTA and CDR2 FQGNSA. The V segment lost 2 bases and the J segment 12 bases; nucleotides outside the gene matches: 3. The CDR3 is 11 amino acids. CDR3 sequence: CASSLTGDHTF. In DNA, the CDR3 is TGTGCCAGCAGCTTAACAGGGGACCACACCTTC.

J is TRBJ1-6 and V is TRBV9; weak D call: TRBD1 (5 bases). The CDR3 has 13 amino acids. Germline V gene sequence: CDR1 SGDLS, CDR2 YYNGEE. V gave up 3 bases and J gave up 8 bases, with 9 bases separating them. The CDR3 DNA is TGTGCCAGCAGCGCGACAGTCGATTCACCCCTCCACTTT. Amino acids: CASSATVDSPLHF. The variable domain in full, with the rest retrieved from reference TRBV9 and TRBJ1-6, is DSGVTQTPKHLITATGQRVTLRCSPRSGDLSVYWYQQSLDQGLQFLIQYYNGEERAKGNILERFSAQQFPDLHSELNLSSLELGDSALYFCASSATVDSPLHFGNGTRLTVT.

The gene calls are TRBV5-3 and TRBJ1-1, with 11 bases identical to TRBD1. TRBV5-3 is labeled an ORF, and its function is uncertain. V shed 0 bases, J shed 2 bases, and the junction held 15 bases outside the gene matches. The CDR3 spans 20 residues. This CDR3 reads CARSLGVGEGQGDRNTEAFF. The CDR3 region has the DNA TGTGCCAGAAGCTTGGGTGTGGGTGAGGGACAGGGGGATAGAAACACTGAAGCTTTCTTT.

V and J are TRBV19 and TRBJ1-1, with D possibly TRBD1 on 6 matching bases. Germline CDR1 and CDR2: LNHDA and SQIVND (reference sequence). The CDR3 loop spans 18 amino acids. The germline V and J ends were trimmed by 5 bases and 3 bases, with 25 bases remaining between them. The CDR3 DNA follows: TGTGCCAGTAGTGCCCTTCTGCCGCGGGGGGCGGAAGACACTGAAGCTTTCTTT. It translates to CASSALLPRGAEDTEAFF.

The chain employs TRBV29-1 and TRBJ2-7; D unresolved. Germline V gene sequence: CDR1 SQVTM, CDR2 ANQGSEA. The CDR3 has 12 residues. Deletions cut 4 bases from V and 2 bases from J, with 9 bases between. DNA for the CDR3: TGCAGCGTTGTAACAGCAGCCTACGAGCAGTACTTC. Protein: CSVVTAAYEQYF.

The chain joins TRBV5-4 to TRBJ1-1; a possible D gene is TRBD1 (5 bases). Trimming removed 0 bases at V and 2 bases at J, with 11 bases between. The V gene's germline CDR1 is SGHNT and CDR2 YYREEE (reference sequence). The CDR3 spans 15 residues. The CDR3 coding sequence is TGTGCCAGCAGCTTGGGGGAGGGGCTTAACACTGAAGCTTTCTTT. This codes for CASSLGEGLNTEAFF.

CDR3 residues: CASSHTSAGGANVLTF. CDR3 in DNA: TGCGCCAGCAGCCACACATCAGCGGGGGGGGCCAACGTCCTGACTTTC. The V gene is TRBV5-1, the J gene TRBJ2-6; 7 bases map to TRBD2. J was trimmed by 4 bases and V by 4 bases; bases with no gene match: 8. The CDR3 contains 16 residues. CDR1 and CDR2 (germline): SGHRS, YFSETQ.

This rearrangement joins TRBV6-6 to TRBJ1-5; D remains unclear. The germline V gene has CDR1 MNHNY and CDR2 SVGAGI (reference sequence). The CDR3 is 16 amino acids. V was pared by 2 bases and J by 1 base, with 12 bases between. CDR3 loop: CASSYPAGGSNQPQHF. The CDR3 nucleotides are TGTGCCAGCAGTTACCCCGCGGGCGGAAGCAATCAGCCCCAGCATTTT.

The rearrangement uses TRBV19 and TRBJ2-3; D possibly corresponds to TRBD2 (5 bases). The CDR3 extends over 17 amino acids. Germline V gene lookup returns CDR1 LNHDA and CDR2 SQIVND (reference sequence). Trimming stripped 4 bases from V and 6 bases from J, with 23 bases between. The CDR3 bases are TGTGCCAGTAGTACCTTAGGCTCCGGCGTCGGGATCGATACGCAGTATTTT. The encoded protein is CASSTLGSGVGIDTQYF.

This chain connects TRBV7-9 to TRBJ1-6; D perhaps matches TRBD1 (6 bases). CDR1 is SEHNR and CDR2 is FQNEAQ in the germline V gene (reference sequence). Trimming left V 4 bases short and J 5 bases short, with 24 bases between. CDR3 size: 19 residues. In DNA, the CDR3 is TGTGCCAGCAGCTCAGCAATTGCTGCAGGGGTGGAGAATAATTCACCCCTCCACTTT. Translating gives CASSSAIAAGVENNSPLHF.

As DNA, the CDR3 is TGTGCCAGCAGCTCCTTACAGGGAGTCGACACTGAAGCTTTCTTT. It specifies CASSSLQGVDTEAFF. This rearrangement joins TRBV7-9 to TRBJ1-1, with D possibly being TRBD1 (6 bases). The CDR3 has 15 amino acids. CDR1 and CDR2 from the germline V gene are SEHNR and FQNEAQ (reference sequence). V was trimmed by 4 bases and J by 3 bases, leaving 15 bases between them.